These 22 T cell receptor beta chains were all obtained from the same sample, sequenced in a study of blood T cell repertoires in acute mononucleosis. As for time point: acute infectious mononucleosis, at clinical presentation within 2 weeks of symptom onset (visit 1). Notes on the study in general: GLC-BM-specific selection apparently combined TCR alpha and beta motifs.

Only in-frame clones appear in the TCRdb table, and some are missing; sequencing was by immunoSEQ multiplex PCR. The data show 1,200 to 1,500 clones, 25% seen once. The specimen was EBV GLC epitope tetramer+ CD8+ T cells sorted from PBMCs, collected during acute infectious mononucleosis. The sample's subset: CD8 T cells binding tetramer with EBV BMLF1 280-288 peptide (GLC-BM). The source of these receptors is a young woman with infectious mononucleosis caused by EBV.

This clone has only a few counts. The CDR3 protein is CASSAGQVQPGECFF. The CDR3 DNA is TGTGCCAGCAGTGCCGGACAGGTACAACCCGGGGAGTGTTTTTTT. This rearrangement joins TRBV2 to TRBJ2-2; 7 nucleotides align to TRBD1. Losses at the gene ends were 4 bases for V and 17 bases for J; bases not matched to a gene: 19. The CDR3 runs to 15 residues. Germline loops: CDR1 SNHLY, CDR2 FYNNEI.

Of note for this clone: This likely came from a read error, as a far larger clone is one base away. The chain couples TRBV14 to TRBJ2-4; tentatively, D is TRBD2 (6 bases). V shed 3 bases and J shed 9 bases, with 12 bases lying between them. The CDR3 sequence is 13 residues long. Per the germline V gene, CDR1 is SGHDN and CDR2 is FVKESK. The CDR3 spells CASSHSPGGIQYF. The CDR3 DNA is TGTGCCAGCAGCCATTCTCCCGGGGGCATTCAGTACTTC.

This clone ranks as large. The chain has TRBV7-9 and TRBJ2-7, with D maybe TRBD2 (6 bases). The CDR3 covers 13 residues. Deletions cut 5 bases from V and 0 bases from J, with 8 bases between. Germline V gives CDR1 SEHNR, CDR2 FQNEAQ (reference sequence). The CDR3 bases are TGTGCCAGCAGCCGGGACTCCTCCTACGAGCAGTACTTC. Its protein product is CASSRDSSYEQYF. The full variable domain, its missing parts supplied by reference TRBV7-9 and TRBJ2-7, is DTGVSQNPRHKITKRGQNVTFRCDPISEHNRLYWYRQTLGQGPEFLTYFQNEAQLEKSRLLSDRFSAERPKGSFSTLEIQRTEQGDSAMYLCASSRDSSYEQYFGPGTRLTVT.

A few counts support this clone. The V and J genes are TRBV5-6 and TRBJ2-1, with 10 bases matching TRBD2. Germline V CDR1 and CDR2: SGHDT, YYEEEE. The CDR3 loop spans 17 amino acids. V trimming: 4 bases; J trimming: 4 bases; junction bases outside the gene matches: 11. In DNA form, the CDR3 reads TGTGCCAGCAGCCTCCGACTAGCGGGCCCGCTTTACAATGAGCAGTTCTTC. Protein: CASSLRLAGPLYNEQFF.

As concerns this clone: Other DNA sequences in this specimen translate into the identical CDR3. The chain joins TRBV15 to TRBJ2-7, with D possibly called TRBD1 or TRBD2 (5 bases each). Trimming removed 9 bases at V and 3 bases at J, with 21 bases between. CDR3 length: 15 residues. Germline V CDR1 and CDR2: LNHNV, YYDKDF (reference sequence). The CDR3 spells CATARREGPYYEQYF. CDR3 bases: TGTGCCACAGCAAGGCGCGAGGGGCCATACTACGAGCAGTACTTC.

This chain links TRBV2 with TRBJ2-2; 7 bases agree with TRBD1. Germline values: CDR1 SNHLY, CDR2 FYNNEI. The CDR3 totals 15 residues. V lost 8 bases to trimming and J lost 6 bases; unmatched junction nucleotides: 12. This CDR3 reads CASCAGQVLPGELFF. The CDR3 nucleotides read TGTGCCAGCTGTGCCGGACAGGTACTACCCGGGGAGCTGTTTTTT. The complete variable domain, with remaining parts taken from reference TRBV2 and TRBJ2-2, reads EPEVTQTPSHQVTQMGQEVILRCVPISNHLYFYWYRQILGQKVEFLVSFYNNEISEKSEIFDDQFSVERPDGSNFTLKIRSTKLEDSAMYFCASCAGQVLPGELFFGEGSRLTVL.

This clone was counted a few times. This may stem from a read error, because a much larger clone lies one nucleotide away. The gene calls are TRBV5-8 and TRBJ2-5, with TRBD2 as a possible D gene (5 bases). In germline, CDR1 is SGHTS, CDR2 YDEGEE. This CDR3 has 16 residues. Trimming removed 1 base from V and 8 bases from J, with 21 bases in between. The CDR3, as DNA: TGTGCCAGCAGCTTGAGGAGCGGCATTGCCCCCAGAACCCAGTACTTC. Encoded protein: CASSLRSGIAPRTQYF. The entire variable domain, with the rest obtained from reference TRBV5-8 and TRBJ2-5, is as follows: EAGVTQSPTHLIKTRGQQATLRCSPISGHTSVYWYQQALGLGLQFLLWYDEGEERNRGNFPPRFSGRQFPNYSSELNVNALELEDSALYLCASSLRSGIAPRTQYFGPGTRLLVL.

The DNA for the CDR3 is TGTGCCAGCAGTGAGGGGGACGTCGGGGATACGCAGTATTTT. It is translated as CASSEGDVGDTQYF. V is TRBV7-9 and J is TRBJ2-3; tentative D call: TRBD1 (6 bases). The V end was cut by 6 bases, the J end by 6 bases, with 16 bases between. There are 14 residues in the CDR3. The V gene's germline CDR1 is SEHNR and CDR2 FQNEAQ (reference sequence). Complete variable domain (other parts from reference TRBV7-9 and TRBJ2-3): DTGVSQNPRHKITKRGQNVTFRCDPISEHNRLYWYRQTLGQGPEFLTYFQNEAQLEKSRLLSDRFSAERPKGSFSTLEIQRTEQGDSAMYLCASSEGDVGDTQYFGPGTRLTVL.

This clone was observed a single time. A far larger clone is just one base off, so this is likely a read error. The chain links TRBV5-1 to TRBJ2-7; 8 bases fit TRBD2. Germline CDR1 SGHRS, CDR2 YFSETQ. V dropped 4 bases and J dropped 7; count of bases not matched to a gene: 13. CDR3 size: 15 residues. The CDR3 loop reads CASSPTSGSVYEQYF. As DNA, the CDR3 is TGCGCCAGCAGCCCGACCAGCGGGAGTGTCTATGAGCAGTACTTC.

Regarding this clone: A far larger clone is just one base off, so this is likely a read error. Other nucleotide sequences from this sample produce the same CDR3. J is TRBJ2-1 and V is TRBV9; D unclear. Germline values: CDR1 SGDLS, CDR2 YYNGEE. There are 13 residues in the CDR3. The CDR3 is CASRVAGGDEQFF. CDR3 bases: TGTGCCAGCAGAGTAGCAGGTGGGGATGAGCAGTTCTTC.

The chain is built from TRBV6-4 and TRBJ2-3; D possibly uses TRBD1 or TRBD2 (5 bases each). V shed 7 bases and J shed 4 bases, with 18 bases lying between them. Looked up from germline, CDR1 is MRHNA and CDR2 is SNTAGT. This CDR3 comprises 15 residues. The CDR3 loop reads CASIYSGLGADTQYF. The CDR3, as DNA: TGTGCCAGCATTTACTCGGGGCTAGGCGCAGATACGCAGTATTTT.

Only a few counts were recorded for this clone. The CDR3 sequence is CASSTGGYEQYF. CDR3 nucleotide sequence: TGTGCCAGCAGCACTGGGGGCTACGAGCAGTACTTC. V is TRBV21-1 and J is TRBJ2-7. TRBV21-1 is noted as a pseudogene. The CDR3 sequence is 12 residues long.

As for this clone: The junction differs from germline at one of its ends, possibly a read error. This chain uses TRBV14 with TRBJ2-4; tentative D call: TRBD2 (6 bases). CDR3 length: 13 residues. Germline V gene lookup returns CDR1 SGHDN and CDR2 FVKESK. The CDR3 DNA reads TGTGCCTGCAGCCTGTCTCCCGGGGGCATTCAGTACTTC. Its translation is CACSLSPGGIQYF.

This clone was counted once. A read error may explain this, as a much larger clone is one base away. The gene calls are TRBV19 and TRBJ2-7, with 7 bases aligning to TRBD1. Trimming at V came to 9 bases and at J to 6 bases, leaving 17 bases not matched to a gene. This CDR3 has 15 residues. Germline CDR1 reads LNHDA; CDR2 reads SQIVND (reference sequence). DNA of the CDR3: TGTGCCAGCAACCTGGGACAGATCCTGCCGGGCGAGCAGTACTTC. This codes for CASNLGQILPGEQYF.

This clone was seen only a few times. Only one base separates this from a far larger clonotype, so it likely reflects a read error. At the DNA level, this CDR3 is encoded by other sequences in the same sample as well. The DNA for the CDR3 is TGCAGCGTGTGGGGACAGGCGAACACTGAAGCTTTCTTT. As protein: CSVWGQANTEAFF. This chain uses TRBV29-1 with TRBJ1-1; 8 nucleotides align to TRBD1. This CDR3 is 13 amino acids long. The J segment lost 1 base and the V segment lost 6 bases, leaving 4 bases of the junction unmatched. Per germline, CDR1 SQVTM and CDR2 ANQGSEA.

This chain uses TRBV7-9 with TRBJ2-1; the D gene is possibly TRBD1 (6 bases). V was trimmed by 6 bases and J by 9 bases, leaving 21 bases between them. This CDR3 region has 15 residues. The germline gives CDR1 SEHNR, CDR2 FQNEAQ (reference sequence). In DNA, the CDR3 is TGTGCCAGCAGTTTGACCCCGACAGGAGTCGGTGAGCAGTTCTTC. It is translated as CASSLTPTGVGEQFF.

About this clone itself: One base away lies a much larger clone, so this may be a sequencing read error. This chain's CDR3 is CSGGSGGTNEKLFF. CDR3 bases: TGCAGCGGCGGGTCAGGGGGCACTAATGAAAAACTGTTTTTT. The J gene is TRBJ1-4, the V gene TRBV29-1; TRBD1 aligns across 8 bases. Germline CDR1 is SQVTM and CDR2 is ANQGSEA. This CDR3 region has 14 residues. Unmatched junction bases numbered 6, after V lost 7 bases and J lost 2 bases.

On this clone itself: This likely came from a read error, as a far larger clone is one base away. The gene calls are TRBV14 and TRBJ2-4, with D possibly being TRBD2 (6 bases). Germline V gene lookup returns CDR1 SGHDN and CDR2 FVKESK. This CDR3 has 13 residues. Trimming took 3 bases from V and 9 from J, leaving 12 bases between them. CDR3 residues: CASSQSHGGIQYF. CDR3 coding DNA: TGTGCCAGCAGCCAGTCTCACGGGGGCATTCAGTACTTC.

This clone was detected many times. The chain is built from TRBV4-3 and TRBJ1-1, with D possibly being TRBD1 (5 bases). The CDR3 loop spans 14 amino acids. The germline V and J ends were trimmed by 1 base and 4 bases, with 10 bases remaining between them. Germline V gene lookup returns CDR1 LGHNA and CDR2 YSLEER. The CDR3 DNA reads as TGCGCCAGCAGCCAAGGCGGTAGGGGCACTGAAGCTTTCTTT. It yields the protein CASSQGGRGTEAFF.

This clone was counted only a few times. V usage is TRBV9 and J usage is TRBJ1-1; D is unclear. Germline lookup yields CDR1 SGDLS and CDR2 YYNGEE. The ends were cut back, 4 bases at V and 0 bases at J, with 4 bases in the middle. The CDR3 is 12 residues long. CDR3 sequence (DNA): TGTGCCAGCAGCCCGATGAACACTGAAGCTTTCTTT. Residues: CASSPMNTEAFF. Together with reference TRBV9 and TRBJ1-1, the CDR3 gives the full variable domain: DSGVTQTPKHLITATGQRVTLRCSPRSGDLSVYWYQQSLDQGLQFLIQYYNGEERAKGNILERFSAQQFPDLHSELNLSSLELGDSALYFCASSPMNTEAFFGQGTRLTVV.

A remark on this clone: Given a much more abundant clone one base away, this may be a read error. The CDR3 DNA reads TGTGCCAGCAGCCAGTCTCCCGGGGGCATTCAGTACTTC. This sequence encodes CASSQSPGGIQYF. The J gene is TRBJ2-4, the V gene TRBV27; D is possibly TRBD2 (6 bases). From germline, CDR1 is MNHEY and CDR2 SMNVEV (reference sequence). Trimming pared 6 bases from V and 9 bases from J, leaving 15 bases between. CDR3 length: 13 residues.

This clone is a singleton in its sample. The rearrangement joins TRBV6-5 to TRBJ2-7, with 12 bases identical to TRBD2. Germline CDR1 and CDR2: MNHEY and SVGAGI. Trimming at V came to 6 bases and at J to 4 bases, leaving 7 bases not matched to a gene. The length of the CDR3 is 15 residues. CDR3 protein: CASSSTSGSIYEQYF. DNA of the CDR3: TGTGCCAGCAGCTCGACTAGCGGGAGTATTTACGAGCAGTACTTC.